This T cell receptor beta chain was obtained from a study of blood T cell repertoires in COVID-19. Study-wide background: T cells, B-cell-depleted T cells, or PBMCs supplied cDNA or gDNA.

V dropped 3 bases and J dropped 8 bases, with 16 bases sitting between them. The CDR3 spans 15 residues. Germline assignment: CDR1 SGHDN and CDR2 FVKESK. In the source study's methods: Amplification of reference gene primers was used by the study to estimate nucleated cell counts. Measured with immunoSEQ multiplex PCR; TCRdb has only the in-frame clones, and not every one. V, J and clone size derive from that table, while D and trimming were established from the DNA sequence. Among roughly 97,000 clones listed, over 60% were seen once. This clonotype was sampled from a man in his 70s with acute or convalescent COVID-19. Sequences were obtained from peripheral blood. J is TRBJ1-4 and V is TRBV14; D is possibly TRBD1 (6 bases). The CDR3 sequence is CASSQYTGTSEKLFF. CDR3 nucleotides: TGTGCCAGCAGCCAGTACACCGGGACATCGGAAAAACTGTTTTTT.